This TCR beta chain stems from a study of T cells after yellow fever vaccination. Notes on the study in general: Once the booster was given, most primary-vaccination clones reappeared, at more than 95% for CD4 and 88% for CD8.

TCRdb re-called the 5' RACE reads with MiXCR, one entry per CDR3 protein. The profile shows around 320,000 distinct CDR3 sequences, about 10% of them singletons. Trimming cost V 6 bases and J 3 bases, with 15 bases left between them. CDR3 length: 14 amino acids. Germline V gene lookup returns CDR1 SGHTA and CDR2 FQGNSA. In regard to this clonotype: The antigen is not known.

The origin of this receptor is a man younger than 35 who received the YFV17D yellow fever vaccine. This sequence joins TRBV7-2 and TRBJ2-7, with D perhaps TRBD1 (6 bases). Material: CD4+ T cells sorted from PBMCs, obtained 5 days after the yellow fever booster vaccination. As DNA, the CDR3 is TGTGCCAGCAGACCTCGGGACACCTACTACGAGCAGTACTTC. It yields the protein CASRPRDTYYEQYF. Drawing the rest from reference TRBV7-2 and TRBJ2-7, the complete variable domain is GAGVSQSPSNKVTEKGKDVELRCDPISGHTALYWYRQSLGQGLEFLIYFQGNSAPDKSGLPSDRFSAERTGGSVSTLTIQRTQQEDSAVYLCASRPRDTYYEQYFGPGTRLTVT.